Following are 21 T cell receptor beta chains from one sample sequenced in a study of blood T cell repertoires in COVID-19. Data came from immunoSEQ multiplex PCR; TCRdb stores just in-frame clones and leaves some out. Found here are some 72,000 clones, roughly 90% of them singletons; the top ten hold 4.6%. Sequencing was performed on peripheral blood. Receptor source: a man aged 45-65 years with active COVID-19.

The rearrangement joins TRBV30 to TRBJ2-1, with D possibly matching TRBD2 (6 bases). Trimming shortened V by 2 bases and J by 8 bases, and 10 bases separated the two germline ends. The CDR3 extends over 12 amino acids. Per the germline V gene, CDR1 is GTSNPN and CDR2 is SVGIG (reference sequence). The CDR3 sequence is CAWSPTSYEQFF. In nucleotides, the CDR3 is TGTGCCTGGAGTCCTACTAGCTATGAGCAGTTCTTC.

The J gene is TRBJ2-7, the V gene TRBV2; D uncertain. Trimming removed 4 bases from V and 3 bases from J, with 7 bases in between. Germline lookup yields CDR1 SNHLY and CDR2 FYNNEI. The CDR3 has 12 residues. The CDR3 protein is CASSVRNYEQYF. In nucleotides, the CDR3 is TGTGCCAGCAGTGTCAGGAACTACGAGCAGTACTTC. Based on the CDR3 plus reference TRBV2 and TRBJ2-7, the full variable domain is EPEVTQTPSHQVTQMGQEVILRCVPISNHLYFYWYRQILGQKVEFLVSFYNNEISEKSEIFDDQFSVERPDGSNFTLKIRSTKLEDSAMYFCASSVRNYEQYFGPGTRLTVT.

V gene TRBV5-1 combines with J gene TRBJ2-5; D is perhaps TRBD1 (6 bases). The CDR3 extends over 19 amino acids. CDR1 and CDR2 (germline): SGHRS, YFSETQ. The V end lost 2 bases, the J end lost 2 bases, and 25 bases lay between the germline ends. For the CDR3, the DNA is TGCGCCAGCAGCTTCCGTCCGTCGACAGGACAGCTCAGACAAGAGACCCAGTACTTC. It encodes CASSFRPSTGQLRQETQYF.

This clone has a single count. J is TRBJ2-5 and V is TRBV2; D gene ambiguous. Germline V gene lookup returns CDR1 SNHLY and CDR2 FYNNEI. The CDR3 runs 11 residues. The V and J ends lost 6 bases and 3 bases respectively, with 5 bases between them. In DNA form, the CDR3 reads TGTGCCAGCAGGGCGGAAGAGACCCAGTACTTC. As protein: CASRAEETQYF.

The V and J genes are TRBV4-2 and TRBJ2-7; D ambiguous. This CDR3 is 15 amino acids long. Looked up from germline, CDR1 is LGHNA and CDR2 is YNFKEQ. V was trimmed by 3 bases and J by 0 bases, leaving 12 bases between them. CDR3 sequence (DNA): TGTGCCAGCAGCCACTTGACTGGCAGCTCCTACGAGCAGTACTTC. It encodes CASSHLTGSSYEQYF.

J is TRBJ2-1 and V is TRBV6-1, with D maybe TRBD2 (6 bases). This CDR3 comprises 15 residues. Trimming left V 2 bases short and J 6 bases short, with 14 bases between. Germline V CDR1 and CDR2: MNHNS, SASEGT. CDR3 residues: CASSETSGGLNEQFF. DNA of the CDR3: TGTGCCAGCAGTGAAACTTCAGGAGGGCTCAATGAGCAGTTCTTC.

The chain combines TRBV7-9 with TRBJ2-7, with unresolved D. The V end was cut by 2 bases, the J end by 1 base, with 12 bases between. The CDR3 is made up of 15 amino acids. Germline values: CDR1 SEHNR, CDR2 FQNEAQ (reference sequence). In DNA, the CDR3 is TGTGCCAGCAGCTTACCGGTCATCGGGTCCTACGAGCAGTACTTC. Translation: CASSLPVIGSYEQYF.

This clone was observed a handful of times. The gene calls are TRBV5-6 and TRBJ1-1; perhaps TRBD1 as D (5 bases). This CDR3 spans 15 amino acids. CDR1 and CDR2 from the germline V gene are SGHDT and YYEEEE. Trimming cost V 3 bases and J 3 bases, with 15 bases left between them. CDR3 sequence reads: CASSYGAAFDTEAFF. In DNA, the CDR3 is TGTGCCAGCAGCTATGGGGCTGCGTTTGACACTGAAGCTTTCTTT.

CDR3 sequence: CASSLTGPGHENTGELFF. CDR3 nucleotides: TGTGCCAGCAGCCTTACGGGGCCGGGACATGAGAACACCGGGGAGCTGTTTTTT. The chain joins TRBV9 to TRBJ2-2, with D possibly TRBD1 on 6 matching bases. Deletions cut 4 bases from V and 1 base from J, with 20 bases between. This CDR3 is 18 amino acids long. Germline V gene sequence: CDR1 SGDLS, CDR2 YYNGEE.

This clone was found once. CDR3 loop: CASSGGQNSGNTIYF. CDR3 nucleotide sequence: TGTGCCTCCTCGGGGGGGCAAAACTCTGGAAACACCATATATTTT. The gene calls are TRBV30 and TRBJ1-3; TRBD1 might be the D (6 bases). Germline V CDR1 and CDR2: GTSNPN, SVGIG (reference sequence). The CDR3 runs to 15 residues. V was pared by 7 bases and J by 0 bases, with 16 bases between. The whole variable domain, remainder taken from reference TRBV30 and TRBJ1-3, is SQTIHQWPATLVQPVGSPLSLECTVEGTSNPNLYWYRQAAGRGLQLLFYSVGIGQISSEVPQNLSASRPQDRQFILSSKKLLLSDSGFYLCASSGGQNSGNTIYFGEGSWLTVV.

The rearrangement uses TRBV18 and TRBJ2-1; 7 nucleotides line up with TRBD2. In germline, CDR1 is KGHSH, CDR2 LQKENI. Unmatched junction bases numbered 7, after V lost 6 bases and J lost 5 bases. The CDR3 length is 14 residues. CDR3 sequence (DNA): TGTGCCAGCTCCTGGACTAGTAATAACAATGAGCAGTTCTTC. Amino acids: CASSWTSNNNEQFF.

The chain combines TRBV5-1 with TRBJ2-1; the D gene is possibly TRBD1 (6 bases). The CDR3 extends over 11 amino acids. The germline V gene encodes CDR1 SGHRS and CDR2 YFSETQ. V lost 5 bases to trimming and J lost 8 bases, with 8 bases between them. CDR3 bases: TGCGCCAGCAGACAGGGCTATGAGCAGTTCTTC. It yields the protein CASRQGYEQFF.

V gene TRBV7-3 combines with J gene TRBJ2-5; D is unresolved. V shed 5 bases and J shed 0 bases, with 16 bases lying between them. Per germline, CDR1 SGHTA and CDR2 FQGTGA. The CDR3 contains 16 residues. The CDR3 here is CASSVSRGEYQETQYF. The CDR3 DNA is TGTGCCAGCAGCGTCTCTCGCGGTGAGTACCAAGAGACCCAGTACTTC.

The chain links TRBV3-1 (or the pseudogene TRBV3-2) to TRBJ1-3; 7 bases match TRBD1. Unmatched junction bases numbered 8, after V lost 5 bases and J lost 4 bases. Germline values: CDR1 LGHDT, CDR2 YNNKEL (reference sequence). The CDR3 runs to 15 residues. CDR3 DNA sequence: TGTGCCAGCAGCTTCGAAACAGGGGTAGGAAACACCATATATTTT. Translating it yields CASSFETGVGNTIYF.

The chain uses TRBV6-6 and TRBJ1-1, with D unclear. In germline, CDR1 is MNHNY, CDR2 SVGAGI (reference sequence). The CDR3 runs to 14 residues. Trimming cost V 2 bases and J 7 bases, with 14 bases left between them. CDR3 bases: TGTGCCAGCAGTTACCACCCGATACAGATTGAAGCTTTCTTT. Translating it yields CASSYHPIQIEAFF.

Here the CDR3 reads CASSDGQHSGNTIYF. CDR3 sequence (DNA): TGTGCCAGCAGCGATGGACAACACTCTGGAAACACCATATATTTT. The chain recombines TRBV7-2 with TRBJ1-3; D is possibly TRBD1 (5 bases). Germline CDR1 reads SGHTA; CDR2 reads FQGNSA. CDR3 length: 15 residues. Trimming removed 5 bases from V and 0 bases from J, with 11 bases in between.

V and J are TRBV28 and TRBJ2-2; TRBD1 is a possible D gene (5 bases). Germline-derived CDR1 and CDR2 are MDHEN and SYDVKM. This CDR3 has 17 residues. Trimming cost V 3 bases and J 0 bases, with 14 bases left between them. This CDR3 reads CASSFPGPLANTGELFF. DNA of the CDR3: TGTGCCAGCAGTTTCCCAGGGCCCCTCGCGAACACCGGGGAGCTGTTTTTT. Full variable domain (rest looked up from reference TRBV28 and TRBJ2-2): DVKVTQSSRYLVKRTGEKVFLECVQDMDHENMFWYRQDPGLGLRLIYFSYDVKMKEKGDIPEGYSVSREKKERFSLILESASTNQTSMYLCASSFPGPLANTGELFFGEGSRLTVL.

This chain uses TRBV9 with TRBJ2-1; the match to TRBD2 covers 12 bases. Germline CDR1 is SGDLS and CDR2 is YYNGEE. Trimming took 0 bases from V and 5 from J; bases not matched to a gene: 6. The CDR3 runs to 17 residues. CDR3 loop: CASSVAASGGAHNEQFF. In DNA, the CDR3 is TGTGCCAGCAGCGTAGCCGCTAGCGGGGGGGCACACAATGAGCAGTTCTTC.

The chain combines TRBV19 with TRBJ2-7, with TRBD2 matching over 7 bases. This CDR3 has 14 residues. With V trimmed by 6 bases and J by 5 bases, 10 bases remained unmatched. Per germline, CDR1 LNHDA and CDR2 SQIVND (reference sequence). CDR3 nucleotides: TGTGCCAGTAGCAAAAGCGGGATACCCGACGAGCAGTACTTC. This encodes CASSKSGIPDEQYF.

The chain is built from TRBV24-1 and TRBJ2-5, with a weak D call TRBD1 (6 bases). CDR1 and CDR2 from the germline V gene are KGHDR and SFDVKD. The CDR3 is 14 amino acids. V gave up 0 bases and J gave up 5 bases, with 9 bases separating them. The CDR3 bases are TGTGCCACCAGTGATTTGCGCAGGGGTGAGACCCAGTACTTC. Protein: CATSDLRRGETQYF.

This chain connects TRBV4-3 to TRBJ1-1; the D gene is possibly TRBD1 (5 bases). This CDR3 has 14 residues. V shed 1 base and J shed 4 bases, with 10 bases lying between them. Germline-derived CDR1 and CDR2 are LGHNA and YSLEER. The CDR3 sequence is CASSQVAGRTEAFF. The CDR3 nucleotides are TGCGCCAGCAGCCAAGTGGCAGGGCGCACTGAAGCTTTCTTT.